Listed here are 20 T cell receptor beta chains from one sample, sequenced in a study of identical twins. In TCRdb, the 5' RACE reads were re-called with MiXCR into one record per CDR3 protein. Here the sample spans roughly 750,000 distinct CDR3 sequences, about 20% being singletons. The same specimen was also included in a second study, on T cells expressing NK-cell markers.

The specimen was PBMCs. The receptors here all came from a woman under 30 in good health.

V and J are TRBV3-1 and TRBJ2-1; TRBD2 matches 10 bases. The ends lost 0 bases at V and 13 bases at J; junction bases unmatched: 9. CDR1 and CDR2 from the germline V gene are LGHDT and YNNKEL (reference sequence). This CDR3 has 15 amino acids. The CDR3 DNA reads as TGTGCCAGCAGCCAAGATCTTTCCCTAGCGGGAGTACAGTTCTTC. This translates into CASSQDLSLAGVQFF.

In this sample, this clonotype turned up a few times. The gene calls are TRBV6-2 or TRBV6-3 and TRBJ2-7; 9 bases align to TRBD2. The CDR3 is 15 amino acids. The germline gives CDR1 MNHEY, CDR2 SVGEGT. Germline trimming cut 7 bases from V and 5 bases from J; bases unmatched to any gene: 12. The CDR3 nucleotides are TGTGCCAGCATGGAAGCGGGAGGCCTCCTCCACGAGCAGTACTTC. It is translated as CASMEAGGLLHEQYF.

This chain uses TRBV4-1 with TRBJ1-2; D may be TRBD1 (5 bases). V was clipped by 4 bases and J by 5 bases, with 17 bases between them. CDR1 and CDR2 from the germline V gene are MGHRA and YSYEKL. The CDR3 covers 15 residues. The CDR3 DNA reads TGCGCCAGCAGCCTCAAGGGGACCGTGGGATATGGCTACACCTTC. The encoded protein is CASSLKGTVGYGYTF.

V is TRBV27 and J is TRBJ2-3; 9 bases align to TRBD2. Losses at the gene ends were 6 bases for V and 0 bases for J; bases not matched to a gene: 7. The CDR3 runs 16 residues. Germline V lookup: CDR1 MNHEY, CDR2 SMNVEV (reference sequence). The CDR3 DNA sequence: TGTGCCAGCAGCTTTCTAGCGGGACTAAGCACAGATACGCAGTATTTT. Translation gives CASSFLAGLSTDTQYF.

This chain uses TRBV12-3 or TRBV12-4 with TRBJ1-2; D is possibly TRBD1 (6 bases). CDR3 length: 13 amino acids. Trimming left V 6 bases short and J 4 bases short, with 12 bases between. The CDR3 DNA sequence: TGTGCCAGCAGCGAGAGGGGGTTCTATGGCTACACCTTC. This encodes CASSERGFYGYTF.

This clonotype appeared many times. The chain has TRBV15 and TRBJ1-5; D remains ambiguous. Germline V gene sequence: CDR1 LNHNV, CDR2 YYDKDF (reference sequence). CDR3 length equals 14 residues. V shed 2 bases and J shed 5 bases, with 10 bases lying between them. This CDR3 is CATSRYGLHQPQHF. The CDR3 coding sequence is TGTGCCACCAGCAGATACGGACTACATCAGCCCCAGCATTTT.

Ten or more counts support this clonotype. V is TRBV7-9 and J is TRBJ2-7; D remains unclear. Germline V CDR1 and CDR2: SEHNR, FQNEAQ (reference sequence). V was pared by 6 bases and J by 0 bases, with 6 bases between. CDR3 length equals 12 residues. The CDR3 protein is CASRDGSYEQYF. CDR3 bases: TGTGCCAGCAGGGACGGCTCCTACGAGCAGTACTTC.

Comment on this clonotype: This may come from a read error, since a much larger clone is one base off. This rearrangement joins TRBV12-3 or TRBV12-4 to TRBJ1-5, with D perhaps TRBD1 (5 bases). CDR3 size: 13 residues. The CDR3 loop is CANSVQGNQPQHF. CDR3 in DNA: TGTGCCAACAGTGTCCAGGGAAATCAGCCCCAGCATTTT.

The chain combines TRBV29-1 with TRBJ2-5, with 11 positions matching TRBD2. This CDR3 comprises 14 residues. Germline assignment: CDR1 SQVTM and CDR2 ANQGSEA. V was pared by 5 bases and J by 5 bases, with 7 bases of the junction left unmatched. The CDR3 protein is CSVTVAGGRETQYF. The DNA of the CDR3 is TGCAGCGTTACCGTAGCGGGAGGGCGGGAGACCCAGTACTTC. The complete variable domain, with remaining parts taken from reference TRBV29-1 and TRBJ2-5, reads SAVISQKPSRDICQRGTSLTIQCQVDSQVTMMFWYRQQPGQSLTLIATANQGSEATYESGFVIDKFPISRPNLTFSTLTVSNMSPEDSSIYLCSVTVAGGRETQYFGPGTRLLVL.

The CDR3 DNA sequence: TGTGCCAGCTTGTTCAACTTAGACAACCCTGAAGCTTTCTTT. It yields the protein CASLFNLDNPEAFF. The chain uses TRBV18 and TRBJ1-1; D gene ambiguous. V was clipped by 7 bases and J by 6 bases, with 18 bases between them. The CDR3 runs 14 residues. Germline assignment: CDR1 KGHSH and CDR2 LQKENI.

This chain uses TRBV5-1 with TRBJ2-7; TRBD1 matches 9 bases. The CDR3 loop spans 14 amino acids. Losses at the gene ends were 4 bases for V and 5 bases for J; bases not matched to a gene: 7. Germline V CDR1 and CDR2: SGHRS, YFSETQ. As DNA, the CDR3 is TGCGCCAGCAGCGACCCGGGACAGGGAAACGAGCAGTACTTC. Translated: CASSDPGQGNEQYF.

The V call is TRBV5-4, the J call TRBJ2-3; D is ambiguous. The germline V and J ends were trimmed by 0 bases and 2 bases, with 7 bases remaining between them. The CDR3 totals 14 residues. Germline CDR1 and CDR2: SGHNT and YYREEE (reference sequence). This CDR3 is CASSLVGYTDTQYF. Here the CDR3 DNA reads TGTGCCAGCAGCTTGGTAGGGTACACAGATACGCAGTATTTT.

The gene calls are TRBV20-1 and TRBJ1-1; D possibly corresponds to TRBD1 (5 bases). Germline CDR1 and CDR2: DFQATT and SNEGSKA (reference sequence). The CDR3 sequence is 12 residues long. The CDR3 bases are TGCAGGGGTTCTATGCAGGGTACTGAAGCTTTCTTT. Translating it yields CRGSMQGTEAFF.

The chain is built from TRBV6-5 and TRBJ1-5; possible D gene TRBD1, 5 bases. This CDR3 has 15 amino acids. Per germline, CDR1 MNHEY and CDR2 SVGAGI. V was clipped by 3 bases and J by 5 bases, with 14 bases between them. The DNA of the CDR3 is TGTGCCAGCAGTTATGGGGCTCCAGGACATCAGCCCCAGCATTTT. This encodes CASSYGAPGHQPQHF.

This clonotype was recorded a few times. The V gene is TRBV20-1, the J gene TRBJ2-7, with 9 bases matching TRBD1. The ends lost 5 bases at V and 1 base at J; junction bases unmatched: 3. The CDR3 extends over 13 amino acids. Germline V gene sequence: CDR1 DFQATT, CDR2 SNEGSKA (reference sequence). The CDR3 loop reads CSAVDRGSYEQYF. The CDR3 DNA sequence: TGCAGTGCTGTCGACAGGGGGTCCTACGAGCAGTACTTC.

There are many counts of this clonotype. The rearrangement joins TRBV9 to TRBJ2-1; D uncertain. The V gene lost 0 bases and the J gene lost 2 bases, with 9 bases spanning the gap. The CDR3 runs to 15 residues. CDR1 and CDR2 from the germline V gene are SGDLS and YYNGEE. Written as DNA, the CDR3 is TGTGCCAGCAGCGTAGATGCCGCTACCTACAATGAGCAGTTCTTC. This translates into CASSVDAATYNEQFF.

The rearrangement joins TRBV4-3 to TRBJ2-3; the D gene is possibly TRBD1 (5 bases). V was cut by 5 bases and J by 3 bases, with 21 bases left in between. Germline lookup yields CDR1 LGHNA and CDR2 YSLEER. This CDR3 is 17 amino acids long. The CDR3 DNA follows: TGCGCCAGCAGCGAAAACCATGCCAGGGCTTTTACAGATACGCAGTATTTT. Its protein is CASSENHARAFTDTQYF.

This clonotype was counted at least ten times. CDR3 region: CASSPRGVQETQYF. DNA for the CDR3: TGTGCCAGCAGCCCCCGTGGGGTTCAAGAGACCCAGTACTTC. J is TRBJ2-5 and V is TRBV7-9; no firm D call. Germline lookup yields CDR1 SEHNR and CDR2 FQNEAQ (reference sequence). The CDR3 has 14 residues. V lost 5 bases to trimming and J lost 2 bases, with 12 bases between them.

At least ten counts were recorded for this clonotype. The chain has TRBV20-1 and TRBJ2-3; 10 bases are a match to TRBD2. Germline-derived CDR1 and CDR2 are DFQATT and SNEGSKA (reference sequence). J was trimmed by 4 bases and V by 0 bases; bases with no gene match: 10. CDR3 length equals 17 residues. The CDR3 loop is CSARDLMQREGPDTQYF. Written as DNA, the CDR3 is TGCAGTGCTAGAGATCTCATGCAGCGGGAGGGGCCAGATACGCAGTATTTT.

The V call is TRBV25-1, the J call TRBJ2-1; D remains unclear. V shed 3 bases and J shed 8 bases, with 20 bases lying between them. The CDR3 is made up of 16 amino acids. Germline CDR1 MGHDK, CDR2 SYGVNS. In nucleotides, the CDR3 is TGTGCCAGCAGTGACGCTAGGGCGGTACCAAGCGATGAGCAGTTCTTC. Translated, it gives CASSDARAVPSDEQFF.